The rows below give T cell receptor beta chains drawn from one sample of a study of T cell repertoires in cytomegalovirus infection. Via MiXCR, TCRdb re-called the reads, giving one row per CDR3 protein. Of about 460,000 distinct CDR3 sequences in the sample, about 10% were seen once. The sequenced material came from PBMCs. These receptors originate from a human donor in good health (CMV status not recorded). Some clones in this sample may be carry-over from other donors' samples. CDR3s include the opening cysteine and the closing phenylalanine or tryptophan. The D gene is left open where the match is weak. Expanded clones are given a class, and other clones once, few, many or no size at all.

clone_size j_call d_call v_call cdr3_nt cdr3_aa
many TRBJ1-1 TRBD1 TRBV7-6 TGTGCCAGCAGCTTGAGGAGGGGGCCGAACACTGAAGCTTTCTTT CASSLRRGPNTEAFF
many TRBJ2-2 . TRBV2 TGTGCCAGCAGGGAAGGACAGTCCGGGGAGCTGTTTTTT CASREGQSGELFF
many TRBJ1-2 . TRBV19 TGTGCCAGTGCGGACAGCTATACGAACTATGGCTACACCTTC CASADSYTNYGYTF
many TRBJ2-3 . TRBV7-8 TGTGCCAGCAGCTTAGCCGGACAGCTTAGCACAGATACGCAGTATTTT CASSLAGQLSTDTQYF
many TRBJ1-1 TRBD1 TRBV25-1 TGTGCCAGCAGTGAAGTGGGGACAGGGGGCCACACTTTCTTT CASSEVGTGGHTFF
few TRBJ1-1 . TRBV7-9 TGTGCCAGCAGCCCACAGGTCCTGAACACTGAAGCTTTCTTT CASSPQVLNTEAFF
. TRBJ2-7 . TRBV18 TGTGCCAGCTCGGGGGGCAAGCAGTACTTC CASSGGKQYF
many TRBJ2-7 . TRBV12-3/TRBV12-4 TGTGCCAGCAGTTTACCCAGCGCAGGGACCTACGAGCAGTACTTC CASSLPSAGTYEQYF
many TRBJ2-1 . TRBV3-1 TGTGCCAGCAGCCCAGGTCAGGTAGGGCAGTTCTTC CASSPGQVGQFF
many TRBJ2-3 . TRBV20-1 TGCAGTGCTAGTATCCGGGACATAGGCACAGATACGCAGTATTTT CSASIRDIGTDTQYF
many TRBJ1-1 . TRBV28 TGTGCCAGCAGTCCGGGGACATTGATGAACACTGAAGCTTTCTTT CASSPGTLMNTEAFF
many TRBJ1-1 . TRBV4-1 TGCGCCAGCAGCCATAATTCCCGGGGAGGTAGGGACACTGAAGCTTTCTTT CASSHNSRGGRDTEAFF
many TRBJ2-7 . TRBV7-2 TGTGCCAGCAGCTTAAACGGACGGTCCTACGAGCAGTACTTC CASSLNGRSYEQYF
. TRBJ2-1 . TRBV11-2 TGTGCCAGCAGCTTCAGCAGGGCCGGGAATGAGCAGTTCTTC CASSFSRAGNEQFF
many TRBJ2-1 TRBD2 TRBV5-4 TGTGCCAGCAGCTTGGAATCCCCTAGCGGCGAGGGGTATGAGCAGTTCTTC CASSLESPSGEGYEQFF
. TRBJ2-4 . TRBV19 TGTGCCAGTAGCATCGGCAGCCTAGCCAAAAACATTCAGTACTTC CASSIGSLAKNIQYF
many TRBJ1-5 . TRBV2 TGTGCCAGCAGTGAAGCGAGGCCCGATCAGCCCCAGCATTTT CASSEARPDQPQHF
many TRBJ2-2 . TRBV12-3/TRBV12-4 TGTGCCAGCAGTTTACTAGCGCCTACCGGGGAGCTGTTTTTT CASSLLAPTGELFF
many TRBJ2-7 TRBD2 TRBV28 TGTGCCAGCCTCAGGACTAGCGGTTACACCTACGAGCAGTACTTC CASLRTSGYTYEQYF
many TRBJ2-5 TRBD2 TRBV4-2 TGTGCCAGCAGCCCCGGACTAGCGGGAGGGGGGATGGAAGAGACCCAGTACTTC CASSPGLAGGGMEETQYF
few TRBJ2-2 TRBD2 TRBV5-1 TGCGCCAGCAGCTTGGGGGCAGCGGGAAGCGCCGGGGAGCTGTTTTTT CASSLGAAGSAGELFF
. TRBJ2-7 TRBD1 TRBV7-8 TGTGCCAGCAGCTTACAAGGACAGGGTTCCTACGAGCAGTACTTC CASSLQGQGSYEQYF
many TRBJ2-7 TRBD2 TRBV10-3 TGTGCCATCAGCTTTAGCGGGGCAAAAATCTCCTACGAGCAGTACTTC CAISFSGAKISYEQYF
few TRBJ2-4 . TRBV5-1 TGCGCCAGCAGCGACCCGACATCGGGTGGAAACATTCAGTACTTC CASSDPTSGGNIQYF
many TRBJ2-6 . TRBV6-1 TGTGCCAGCAGTGAAGGGATTTCTGGGGCCAACGTCCTGACTTTC CASSEGISGANVLTF
few TRBJ2-3 . TRBV2 TGTGCCAGCAAGGGGGGGACCCCCACAGATACGCAGTATTTT CASKGGTPTDTQYF
few TRBJ2-2 . TRBV6-1 TGTGCCAGCAGTGAAATGCTGGACAGACGCACCGGGGAGCTGTTTTTT CASSEMLDRRTGELFF
many TRBJ1-1 TRBD1 TRBV7-9 TGTGCCAGCAGCCCCCGGGACAGGGGGCCGAACACTGAAGCTTTCTTT CASSPRDRGPNTEAFF
. TRBJ2-1 TRBD2 TRBV9 TGTGCCAGCGCGCCTAGCGGGGGCTCCTACAATGAGCAGTTCTTC CASAPSGGSYNEQFF
. TRBJ1-2 . TRBV5-6 TGTGCCAGCAGCTTGGACAGGGTGGCCTATGGCTACACCTTC CASSLDRVAYGYTF
many TRBJ2-3 TRBD1 TRBV7-6 TGTGCCAGCAGCCCGGACAGGGGTAGCACAGATACGCAGTATTTT CASSPDRGSTDTQYF
. TRBJ1-1 . TRBV29-1 TGCAGCGTTGACCCCGTGCACAGTCTCAGAGCCACTGAAGCTTTCTTT CSVDPVHSLRATEAFF
many TRBJ1-1 . TRBV5-6 TGTGCCAGCAGCTTGGCGGGCATCATGAACACTGAAGCTTTCTTT CASSLAGIMNTEAFF
many TRBJ2-7 . TRBV7-2 TGTGCCAGCAACGTCGAAGCTGGTCCCTACGAGCAGTACTTC CASNVEAGPYEQYF
few TRBJ1-4 . TRBV5-1 TGCGCCAGCAGCTTGGGGCAGAGGTCTAATGAAAAACTGTTTTTT CASSLGQRSNEKLFF
many TRBJ2-1 . TRBV4-1 TGCGCCAGCAGCCAAGCAGGGGAGGGGTACAATGAGCAGTTCTTC CASSQAGEGYNEQFF
many TRBJ2-5 TRBD2 TRBV5-5 TGTGCCAGCAGCTTGGGGGGGGTTCTAGCGGGAGAGACCCAGTACTTC CASSLGGVLAGETQYF
. TRBJ2-5 TRBD1 TRBV29-1 TGCAGCGTTGCAAGTCCGGACAGGTTGGGGGAGACCCAGTACTTC CSVASPDRLGETQYF
few TRBJ1-5 . TRBV5-6 TGTGCCAGCAGCTTGGCGACAGGTCTAGACAATCAGCCCCAGCATTTT CASSLATGLDNQPQHF
. TRBJ1-2 . TRBV7-9 TGTGCCAGCAGCTTAGGAACCGACGACACCTTC CASSLGTDDTF
few TRBJ2-7 . TRBV5-1 TGCGCCAGCAGCTCAGGGGGGGATGGTTACGAGCAGTACTTC CASSSGGDGYEQYF
. TRBJ1-5 . TRBV5-5 TGTGCCAGCAGCTTGGATGACGGGAGCAATCAGCCCCAGCATTTT CASSLDDGSNQPQHF
. TRBJ2-3 . TRBV30 TGTGCCTGGAGTGTTGGCCGGGTGGATACGCAGTATTTT CAWSVGRVDTQYF
many TRBJ1-5 . TRBV6-5 TGTGCCAGCAGTTACGCGGCGGCTGGCAATCAGCCCCAGCATTTT CASSYAAAGNQPQHF
. TRBJ1-4 . TRBV28 TGTGCCAGCAAGGGCCCGACCGATGAAAAACTGTTTTTT CASKGPTDEKLFF
few TRBJ1-5 . TRBV6-1 TGTGCCAGCAGTGAAGTGAACGGCGGCAATCAGCCCCAGCATTTT CASSEVNGGNQPQHF
. TRBJ2-3 TRBD2 TRBV28 TGTGCCAGCAGCCCCCCCGTGGGAGGGCCTGCAGATACGCAGTATTTT CASSPPVGGPADTQYF
many TRBJ1-1 . TRBV3-1 TGTGCCAGCAGCCAAGATCAAGGGACGGCTTTCTTT CASSQDQGTAFF
few TRBJ1-2 TRBD1 TRBV29-1 TGCAGCGTTGAAGAACAGGGGGCCGGAGGCTACACCTTC CSVEEQGAGGYTF
. TRBJ1-2 . TRBV6-5 TGTGCCAGCAGTTGGACAGTCAATAACTATGGCTACACCTTC CASSWTVNNYGYTF
. TRBJ2-5 TRBD2 TRBV12-3/TRBV12-4 TGTGCCAGCAGTTTAGGTCCTAGCGGGGGAGTGGAGACCCAGTACTTC CASSLGPSGGVETQYF
many TRBJ1-5 TRBD1 TRBV2 TGTGCCAGCAGAAGTACAGGGGCCCATCAGCCCCAGCATTTT CASRSTGAHQPQHF
many TRBJ1-1 . TRBV12-3/TRBV12-4 TGTGCCAGCGCCCCTCTGGGGGACACTGAAGCTTTCTTT CASAPLGDTEAFF
. TRBJ2-5 TRBD2 TRBV4-1 TGCGCCAGCAGCCTAAGCCAGCGGGGGGGCGGTGAGACCCAGTACTTC CASSLSQRGGGETQYF
many TRBJ1-2 TRBD1 TRBV6-5 TGTGCCAGCACTCGGGACAGGACTGACTATGGCTACACCTTC CASTRDRTDYGYTF